This entry describes one T cell receptor beta chain. Its specificity is not known. The CDR3 loop spans 15 amino acids. From germline, CDR1 is MNHEY and CDR2 SVGAGI. Trimming at V came to 4 bases and at J to 5 bases, leaving 10 bases not matched to a gene. The repertoire was sequenced with immunoSEQ multiplex PCR; TCRdb's copy has only in-frame clones and lacks some. The sample holds some 350,000 clones, 87% seen once. The entry originates in a study of cytomegalovirus exposure and HLA in healthy donors. Study-level findings and limits: Confirmation in vitro established that three CMV-associated chains were specific for CMV antigens. The tendency of first-cohort TCR clusters to co-occur in the 100 to 150 validation repertoires was identified by a subsequent analysis. Altogether, 150 or so TCR beta chains were recorded as cytomegalovirus-associated.

The chain couples TRBV6-5 to TRBJ2-7; 8 positions match TRBD2. Sequencing input: PBMCs. This sequence originates from a woman in her thirties in good health and CMV-seropositive. The CDR3 region is CASSSPMGGRHEQYF. The DNA of the CDR3 is TGTGCCAGCAGTTCCCCGATGGGCGGGAGGCACGAGCAGTACTTC.